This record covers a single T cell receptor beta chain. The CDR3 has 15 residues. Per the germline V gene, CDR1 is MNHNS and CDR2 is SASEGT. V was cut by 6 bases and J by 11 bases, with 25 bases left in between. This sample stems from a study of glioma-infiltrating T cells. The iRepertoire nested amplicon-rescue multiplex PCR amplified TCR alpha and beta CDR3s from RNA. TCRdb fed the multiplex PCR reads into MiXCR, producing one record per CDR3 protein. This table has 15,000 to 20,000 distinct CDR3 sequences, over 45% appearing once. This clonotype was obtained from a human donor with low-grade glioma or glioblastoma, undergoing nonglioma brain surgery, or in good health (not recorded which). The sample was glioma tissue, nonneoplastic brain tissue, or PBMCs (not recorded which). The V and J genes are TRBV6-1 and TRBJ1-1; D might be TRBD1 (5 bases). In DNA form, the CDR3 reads TGTGCCAGCAGCCCGCAGGGCAGGGAGACCTCAAAGGCTTTCTTT. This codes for CASSPQGRETSKAFF.